The rows below give T cell receptor beta chains drawn from one sample of a study of cytomegalovirus exposure and HLA in healthy donors. The method was immunoSEQ multiplex PCR; TCRdb's version includes in-frame clones alone and lacks a portion of them. Of 81,000 or so clones listed, approximately 65% are singletons. The sequenced sample consisted of PBMCs. The receptors originated from a woman aged 25 to 39 in good health and CMV-seropositive. Both conserved end residues are part of each CDR3. Each record gives: V gene, clone size, J gene, CDR3 length, D gene, CDR3 protein, CDR3 DNA. A D gene is named only where the DNA matches it firmly. The listing skips clone size in some rows; elsewhere it reads once, few, many or a size class.

TRBV2	few	TRBJ1-6	14	NA	CASSGRGGNSPLHF	TGTGCCAGCAGTGGTCGTGGGGGGAACTCACCCCTCCACTTT
TRBV7-2	NA	TRBJ2-2	16	TRBD2	CASTNPAGGNTGELFF	TGTGCCAGCACCAACCCTGCGGGGGGCAACACCGGGGAGCTGTTTTTT
TRBV11-2	NA	TRBJ2-6	16	NA	CAVIQRGLGGANVLTF	TGTGCCGTTATTCAGAGAGGGCTCGGAGGGGCCAACGTCCTGACTTTC
TRBV7-2	NA	TRBJ1-5	14	NA	CASTPYREDQPQHF	TGTGCCAGCACCCCCTACAGGGAAGATCAGCCCCAGCATTTT
TRBV29-1	NA	TRBJ1-1	11	NA	CSVEGSGQAFF	TGCAGCGTTGAAGGGTCGGGTCAAGCTTTCTTT
TRBV25-1	NA	TRBJ1-3	18	TRBD1	CASSEYAGTGRSGNTIYF	TGTGCCAGCAGTGAATACGCCGGGACAGGGCGCTCTGGAAACACCATATATTTT
TRBV7-2	few	TRBJ2-2	14	NA	CASSSQIVPGELFF	TGTGCCAGCAGCTCCCAAATAGTACCCGGGGAGCTGTTTTTT
TRBV28	NA	TRBJ1-5	15	NA	CASSSTPTSNQPQHF	TGTGCCAGCAGTTCCACCCCCACAAGCAATCAGCCCCAGCATTTT
TRBV5-1	NA	TRBJ2-3	15	NA	CASSLGPRTGDTQYF	TGCGCCAGCAGCTTGGGTCCTAGAACAGGTGATACGCAGTATTTT
TRBV29-1	NA	TRBJ1-2	11	NA	CNVQGSYGYTF	TGCAACGTTCAGGGGAGCTATGGCTACACCTTC
TRBV7-9	NA	TRBJ2-7	13	NA	CASSARRMQRQYF	TGTGCCAGCAGCGCCCGGCGTATGCAGCGGCAGTACTTC
TRBV15	few	TRBJ1-1	13	NA	CATSREMGGDAFF	TGTGCCACCAGCAGAGAAATGGGGGGAGACGCTTTCTTT
TRBV5-6	NA	TRBJ2-5	14	TRBD2	CASRLLADQETQYF	TGTGCCAGCAGGTTGCTAGCGGACCAAGAGACCCAGTACTTC
TRBV7-2	NA	TRBJ1-1	15	NA	CASSLAVLQDTEAFF	TGTGCCAGCAGCTTAGCGGTATTACAGGACACTGAAGCTTTCTTT
TRBV18	NA	TRBJ2-1	15	TRBD1	CASSPSQGASNEQFF	TGTGCCAGCTCACCAAGCCAGGGGGCCAGCAATGAGCAGTTCTTC
TRBV7-9	NA	TRBJ1-2	14	TRBD1	CASSPPGQGYGYTF	TGTGCCAGCAGCCCCCCGGGACAGGGCTATGGCTACACCTTC
TRBV7-9	NA	TRBJ1-6	15	NA	CSSGQGGEGHSPLHF	TGTTCCAGCGGCCAAGGGGGGGAGGGCCATTCACCCCTCCACTTT
TRBV29-1	NA	TRBJ2-7	17	NA	CSVGIFKRGGTPYEQYF	TGCAGCGTTGGAATCTTCAAAAGAGGCGGAACCCCCTACGAGCAGTACTTC
TRBV6-5	few	TRBJ1-5	15	TRBD1	CASSTSLRGLQPQHF	TGTGCCAGCAGCACCTCCCTCAGGGGGCTTCAGCCCCAGCATTTT
TRBV4-2	NA	TRBJ1-1	16	NA	CASSPLGGGFNTEAFF	TGTGCCAGCAGCCCGCTGGGAGGAGGGTTCAACACTGAAGCTTTCTTT
TRBV10-1	NA	TRBJ1-2	12	NA	CARLRGRDGYTF	TGCGCCAGGCTGCGAGGCCGCGACGGCTACACCTTC
TRBV7-8	NA	TRBJ2-7	14	NA	CASSSEGLYYEQYF	TGTGCCAGCAGCTCAGAAGGACTCTACTACGAGCAGTACTTC
TRBV9	few	TRBJ2-3	18	TRBD2	CASSVASSGGLSTDTQYF	TGTGCCAGCAGCGTAGCCTCTAGCGGGGGCCTCAGCACAGATACGCAGTATTTT